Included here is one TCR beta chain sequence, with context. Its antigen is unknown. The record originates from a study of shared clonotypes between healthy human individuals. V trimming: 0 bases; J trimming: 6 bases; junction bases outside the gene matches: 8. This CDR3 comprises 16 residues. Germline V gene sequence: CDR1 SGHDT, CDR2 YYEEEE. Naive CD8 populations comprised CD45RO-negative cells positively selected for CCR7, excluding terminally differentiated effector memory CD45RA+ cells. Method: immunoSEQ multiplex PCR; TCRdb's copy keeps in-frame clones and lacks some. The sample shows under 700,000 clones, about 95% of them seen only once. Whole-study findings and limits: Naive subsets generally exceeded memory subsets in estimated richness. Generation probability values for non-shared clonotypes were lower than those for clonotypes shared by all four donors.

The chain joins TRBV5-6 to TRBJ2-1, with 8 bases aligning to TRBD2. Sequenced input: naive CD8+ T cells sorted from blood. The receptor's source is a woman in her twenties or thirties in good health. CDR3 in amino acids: CASSLERSGRRNEQFF. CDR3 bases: TGTGCCAGCAGCTTGGAAAGAAGCGGGAGACGCAATGAGCAGTTCTTC.